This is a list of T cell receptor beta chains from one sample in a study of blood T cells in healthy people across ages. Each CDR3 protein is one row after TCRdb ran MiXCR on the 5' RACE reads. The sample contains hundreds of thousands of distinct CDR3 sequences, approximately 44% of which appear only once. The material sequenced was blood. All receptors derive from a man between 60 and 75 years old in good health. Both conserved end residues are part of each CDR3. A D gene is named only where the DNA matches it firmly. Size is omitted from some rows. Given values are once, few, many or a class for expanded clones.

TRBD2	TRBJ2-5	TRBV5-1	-	CASNKDSGGDEQYF	TGCGCCAGCAACAAGGATAGCGGGGGTGATGAGCAGTACTTC
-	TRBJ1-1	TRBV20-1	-	CSARDPGQKNTEAFF	TGCAGTGCTAGAGACCCCGGACAGAAAAACACTGAAGCTTTCTTT
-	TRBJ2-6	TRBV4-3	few	CASSRSGSGANVLTF	TGCGCCAGCAGCCGATCAGGCTCTGGGGCCAACGTCCTGACTTTC
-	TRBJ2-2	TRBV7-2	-	CASSLALGGPGELFF	TGTGCCAGCAGCTTAGCCCTAGGGGGTCCCGGGGAGCTGTTTTTT
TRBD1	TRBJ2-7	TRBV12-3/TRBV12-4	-	CASSRAGTAYEQYF	TGTGCCAGCAGTCGGGCCGGGACAGCCTACGAGCAGTACTTC
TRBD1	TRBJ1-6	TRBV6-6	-	CAGRDRGENSPLHF	TGTGCCGGCAGAGACAGGGGAGAAAATTCACCCCTCCACTTT
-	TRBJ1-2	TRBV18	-	CASSPPNIPNYGYTF	TGTGCCAGCTCACCACCCAACATCCCTAACTATGGCTACACCTTC
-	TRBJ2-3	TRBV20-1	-	CSASKVGGPPDTQYF	TGCAGTGCTAGTAAGGTGGGGGGGCCTCCAGATACGCAGTATTTT
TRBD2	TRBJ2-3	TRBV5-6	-	CASSLGPRGGTDTQYF	TGTGCCAGCAGCTTGGGTCCACGGGGGGGCACAGATACGCAGTATTTT
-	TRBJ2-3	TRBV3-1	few	CASSPPPGATDTQYF	TGTGCCAGCAGCCCACCCCCAGGGGCCACAGATACGCAGTATTTT
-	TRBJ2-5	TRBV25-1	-	CASSSYLETQYF	TGTGCCAGCAGTAGTTATTTAGAGACCCAGTACTTC
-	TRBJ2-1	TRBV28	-	CASSRAGYFVEQFF	TGTGCCAGCAGCCGTGCCGGGTATTTCGTCGAGCAGTTCTTC
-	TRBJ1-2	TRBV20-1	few	CRCGGRNYGYTF	TGCAGATGCGGGGGGAGGAACTATGGCTACACCTTC
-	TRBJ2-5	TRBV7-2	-	CASSFGTPGTQYF	TGTGCCAGCAGCTTTGGGACCCCAGGGACCCAGTACTTC
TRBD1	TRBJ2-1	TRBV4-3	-	CASSQVRQGWDNEQFF	TGCGCCAGCAGCCAAGTTCGACAGGGGTGGGACAATGAGCAGTTCTTC
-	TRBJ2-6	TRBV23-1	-	CASSQWAASGANVLTF	TGCGCCAGCAGTCAATGGGCAGCATCTGGGGCCAACGTCCTGACTTTC
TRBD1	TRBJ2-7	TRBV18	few	CASSPRQGSDYYEQYF	TGTGCCAGCTCACCACGACAGGGATCGGATTACTACGAGCAGTACTTC
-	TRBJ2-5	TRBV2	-	CASSETGDNEQYF	TGTGCCAGCAGTGAAACAGGTGACAATGAGCAGTACTTC
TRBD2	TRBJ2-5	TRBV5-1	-	CASSRGGVGRETQYF	TGCGCCAGCAGCCGGGGGGGGGTAGGAAGAGAGACCCAGTACTTC
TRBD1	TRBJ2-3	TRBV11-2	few	CASSLATGGGTDTQYF	TGTGCCAGCAGCTTAGCGACAGGGGGAGGCACAGATACGCAGTATTTT
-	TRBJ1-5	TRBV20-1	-	CSARVWQSNQPQHF	TGCAGTGCTAGAGTATGGCAGAGTAATCAGCCCCAGCATTTT
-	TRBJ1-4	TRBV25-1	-	CASSEAGVAAKGLFF	TGTGCCAGCAGTGAAGCCGGAGTTGCGGCAAAAGGACTGTTTTTT